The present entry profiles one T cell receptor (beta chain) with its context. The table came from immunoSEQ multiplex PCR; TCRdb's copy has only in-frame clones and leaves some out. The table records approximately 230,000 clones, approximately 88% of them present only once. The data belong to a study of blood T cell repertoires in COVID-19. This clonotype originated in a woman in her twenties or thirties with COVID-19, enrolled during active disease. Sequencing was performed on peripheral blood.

The CDR3 DNA reads TGCAGTGCTCCCCTACGTGGCTACACCTTC. Its translation: CSAPLRGYTF. The rearrangement links TRBV20-1 to TRBJ1-2, with unresolved D. This CDR3 has 10 residues. Trimming stripped 5 bases from V and 7 bases from J, with 8 bases between. Germline CDR1 DFQATT, CDR2 SNEGSKA (reference sequence).